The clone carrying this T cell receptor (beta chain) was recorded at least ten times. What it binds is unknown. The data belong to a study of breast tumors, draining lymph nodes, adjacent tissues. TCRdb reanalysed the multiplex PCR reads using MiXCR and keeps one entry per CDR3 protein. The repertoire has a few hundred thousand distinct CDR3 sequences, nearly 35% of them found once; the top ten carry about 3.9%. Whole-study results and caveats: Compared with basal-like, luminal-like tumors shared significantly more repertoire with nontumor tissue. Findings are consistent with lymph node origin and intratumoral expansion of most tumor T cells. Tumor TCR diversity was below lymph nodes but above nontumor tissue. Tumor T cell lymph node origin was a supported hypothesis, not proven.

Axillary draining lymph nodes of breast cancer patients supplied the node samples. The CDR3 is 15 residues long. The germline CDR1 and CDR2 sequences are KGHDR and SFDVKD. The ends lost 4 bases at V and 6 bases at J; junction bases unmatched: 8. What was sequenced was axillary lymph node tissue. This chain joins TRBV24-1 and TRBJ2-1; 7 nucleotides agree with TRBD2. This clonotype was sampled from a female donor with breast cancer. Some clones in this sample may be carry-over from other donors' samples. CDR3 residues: CATSERRLAGNEQFF. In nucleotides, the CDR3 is TGTGCCACCAGTGAACGACGACTAGCTGGCAATGAGCAGTTCTTC.